Each of the 2 T cell receptor beta chains below was sequenced from the same sample in a study of tumor-infiltrating lymphocytes in oesophageal squamous cell carcinoma. TCRdb processed the PCR reads anew with MiXCR; each CDR3 protein has one entry. The sample carries over 9,500 distinct CDR3 sequences, roughly 50% recorded once. The sequenced sample was esophageal tumor tissue. The receptors shown here come from a male donor with esophageal squamous cell carcinoma.

V is TRBV7-6 and J is TRBJ2-3; TRBD1 might be the D (6 bases). The CDR3 covers 16 residues. CDR1 is SGHVS and CDR2 is FNYEAQ in the germline V gene. V lost 1 base to trimming and J lost 1 base, with 12 bases between them. The CDR3 coding sequence is TGTGCCAGCAGCTTAGACTTTCACAGGGGCACAGATACGCAGTATTTT. Translated: CASSLDFHRGTDTQYF.

CDR3 region: CASSLKGGSSYNEQYF. The CDR3 DNA is TGTGCCAGCAGCTTAAAGGGGGGTAGCTCCTACAATGAGCAGTACTTC. The chain uses TRBV7-3 and TRBJ2-7; the D gene could be TRBD1 or TRBD2 (6 bases each). Germline CDR1 is SGHTA and CDR2 is FQGTGA. This CDR3 has 16 amino acids. With 1 base removed from V and 7 bases from J, the gap between germline ends came to 20 bases.